This section outlines one T cell receptor beta chain sequence together with its context. Its recognized antigen is unknown. No much larger clone exists at a distance of one base, and base qualities are not known. Germline trimming: 6 bases from V, 8 bases from J; junction bases outside gene matches: 9. The cysteine opens and the phenylalanine closes a CDR3 of 14 amino acids. The kept DNA is CDR3 alone, 42 bases in frame from the first base. CDR1 SNHLY and CDR2 FYNNEI were looked up in the germline V gene. The data were taken from a study of shared clonotypes between healthy human individuals (dated by TCRdb to about 2020). Study-wide context: A couple of women and a few men aged 18 to 49 years were included in the cohort. For each donor, CD4 naive and CD4 memory were each run on three plates, CD8 naive on two plates, and CD8 memory on one plate. To estimate repertoire size and how much clonotypes are shared between individuals, the study performed deep sequencing of blood TCR repertoires from roughly five healthy adults. Different laboratories and diverse techniques were used to prepare libraries and sequence TCR repertoires, to increase sequencing depth and limit assay-specific biases. Between about 0.8 and 8.9 billion PBMCs per donor were obtained by leukapheresis. Points the paper makes about the study in general: Sampling was restricted to blood, and TCR repertoires in tissue are likely to differ from TCR repertoires in blood. Because the study included a small number of donors, the genetic and exposure-history diversity represented was limited. Pairwise subsampling indicated that sequencing depth was expected to affect the degree of clonotype sharing among donors. Naive subsets generally had larger estimated clonotype richness than memory subsets. Rarefaction of sorted-subset datasets indicated incomplete sequencing despite the large sequencing depth. Sharing across several donors was observed for around 5% of naive CD4, around 3.5% of naive CD8, 2.3% of memory CD4, and roughly 0.43% of memory CD8 clonotypes. Compared with non-shared clonotypes, clonotypes shared by all four sorted-subset donors had higher generation probabilities.

Using the deep immunoSEQ assay, TCR CDR3 regions were amplified from genomic DNA by multiplex PCR. Extracted genomic DNA from each cell subset was distributed evenly across all wells of several immunoSEQ 96-well plates, and each plate was treated as a replicate. Each replicate PCR for sorted subsets received approximately 220 ng genomic DNA, equal to tens of thousands of T cell genomes. Purified libraries were measured with a Qubit 3.0 fluorometer, size-checked on a Bioanalyzer 2100, and measured again with the KAPA Library Quantification kit. Every immunoSEQ 96-well plate was sequenced on a separate single-read 150-cycle Illumina NextSeq 550 flow cell. Per the original workflow: Because the immunoSEQ output held only junctional sequences and lacked quality scores, the filtering could not match the filtering applied to full-length reads. To assign V/J genes and CDR3, sequences were annotated using PyIR, a Python wrapper for IgBLAST v1.9, with IMGT germline references. Any read was removed if the V/J assignment was weak (E-value above 1e-6), the CDR3 was missing, or the read contained stop codons, out-of-frame junctions, or ambiguous translated residues. V3J clonotypes were defined as sequences sharing the same inferred V gene, J gene, and CDR3 amino acid sequence. Percentage overlap between repertoires was computed as shared unique clonotypes divided by the size of the smaller repertoire. Three approaches were used to assess repertoire richness: RTK rarefaction, the Chao1 estimator, and Recon v2.1 estimates of unobserved clonotypes. Generation probabilities were computed with OLGA for all TCRbeta clonotypes obtained by the gDNA method from four donors. TCRdb mirrors the immuneACCESS table, restricted to in-frame sequences. Some clones are absent from its copies; in checked studies, under half trace to an unresolved V gene, and the reason for the others is unknown. Clonal size and the V and J genes are those of that table, whereas D and trimming came from the DNA. The sample includes roughly 2.1 million clones, with more than 85% observed a single time. Approximately 1.7% of the sample is taken by the ten largest.

CD8 naive samples consisted of CD45RO-negative cells that were positively selected for CCR7, yielding a CD45RA+CCR7+ population without TemRA cells. The donors were healthy, HIV-negative adults with no recently reported acute infections or vaccinations. Every donor was a Caucasian adult living in Nashville, Tennessee, USA. Blood was collected by leukapheresis, and PBMCs were isolated by Ficoll-Histopaque density gradient centrifugation and then cryopreserved in liquid nitrogen vapor phase. Analytical flow cytometry was used to check the purity and quantity of every magnetically sorted T cell population. From each sorted fraction, genomic DNA was isolated and quantified by UV absorbance on a Nanodrop 2000c.

Recombination joined TRBV2 with TRBJ2-1, and 8 bases in between align with TRBD2. The TCR was taken from a man younger than 30 in good health. Some clones in this sample may be carry-over from other donors' samples. The sample consisted of naive CD8+ T cells from PBMCs. The cell subset or site label, read with the paper, signifies: CD45RA+CCR7+. The nucleotide sequence reads as follows: TGTGCCAGCAGCGTATCGGGAGGGCGTGATGAGCAGTTCTTC. Translated, this is CASSVSGGRDEQFF.